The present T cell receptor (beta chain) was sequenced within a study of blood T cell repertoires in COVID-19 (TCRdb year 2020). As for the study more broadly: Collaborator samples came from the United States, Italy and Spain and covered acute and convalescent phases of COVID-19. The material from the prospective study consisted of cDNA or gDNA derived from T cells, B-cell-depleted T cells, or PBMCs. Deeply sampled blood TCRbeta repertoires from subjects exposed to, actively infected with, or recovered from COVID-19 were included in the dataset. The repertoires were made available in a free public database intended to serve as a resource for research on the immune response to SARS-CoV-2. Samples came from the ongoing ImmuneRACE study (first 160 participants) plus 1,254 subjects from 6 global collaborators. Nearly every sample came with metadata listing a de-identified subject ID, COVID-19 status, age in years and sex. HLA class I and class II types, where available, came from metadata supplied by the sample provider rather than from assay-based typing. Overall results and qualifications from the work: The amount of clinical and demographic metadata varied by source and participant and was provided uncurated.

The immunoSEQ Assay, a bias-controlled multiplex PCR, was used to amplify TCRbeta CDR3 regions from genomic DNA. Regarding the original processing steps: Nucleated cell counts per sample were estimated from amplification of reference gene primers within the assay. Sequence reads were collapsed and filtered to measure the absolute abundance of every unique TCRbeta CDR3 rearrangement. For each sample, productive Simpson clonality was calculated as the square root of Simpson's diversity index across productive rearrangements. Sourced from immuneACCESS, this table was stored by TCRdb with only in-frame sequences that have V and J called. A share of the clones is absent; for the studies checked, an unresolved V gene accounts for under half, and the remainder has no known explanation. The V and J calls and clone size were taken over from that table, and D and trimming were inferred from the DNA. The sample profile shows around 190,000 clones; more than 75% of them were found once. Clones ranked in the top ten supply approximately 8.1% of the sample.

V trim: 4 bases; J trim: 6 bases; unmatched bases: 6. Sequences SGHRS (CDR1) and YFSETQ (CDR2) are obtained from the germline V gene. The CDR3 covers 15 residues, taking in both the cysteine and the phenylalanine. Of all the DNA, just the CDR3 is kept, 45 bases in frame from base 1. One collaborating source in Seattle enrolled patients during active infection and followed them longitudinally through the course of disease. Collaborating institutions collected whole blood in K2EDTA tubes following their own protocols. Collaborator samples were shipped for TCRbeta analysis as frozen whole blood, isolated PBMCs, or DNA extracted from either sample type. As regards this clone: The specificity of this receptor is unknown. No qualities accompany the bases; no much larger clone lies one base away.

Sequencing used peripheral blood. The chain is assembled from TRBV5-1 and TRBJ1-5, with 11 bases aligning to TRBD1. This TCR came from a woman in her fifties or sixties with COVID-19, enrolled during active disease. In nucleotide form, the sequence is TGCGCCAGCAGCCCCGGACAGGGGGCTAGTCAGCCCCAGCATTTT. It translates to CASSPGQGASQPQHF. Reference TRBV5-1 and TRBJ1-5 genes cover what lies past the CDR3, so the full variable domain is KAGVTQTPRYLIKTRGQQVTLSCSPISGHRSVSWYQQTPGQGLQFLFEYFSETQRNKGNFPGRFSGRQFSNSRSEMNVSTLELGDSALYLCASSPGQGASQPQHFGDGTRLSIL.